The 10 T cell receptor beta chains below come from one sample, sequenced in a study of beta chain features in type 1 diabetes. Expressed TCRB transcripts were sequenced after all isolated RNA was converted to cDNA. Some clones are missing from TCRdb's copy, which holds only in-frame ones; the method was immunoSEQ multiplex PCR. Found here are roughly 340,000 clones, roughly 13% of them singletons; the top ten hold 0.0095% to 0.012%. Notes on the study in general: For Type 1 diabetes patients, all four CD4+ subsets carried TCRB CDR3s that were moderately but significantly shorter.

Their target antigens are unknown. The sequencing sample was made of naive CD4+ T cells from blood. The source of these receptors is a woman aged 18 to 35 with type 1 diabetes.

This clone turned up a few times. This chain connects TRBV29-1 to TRBJ2-1; D is ambiguous. The CDR3 covers 12 residues. Trimming removed 4 bases from V and 8 bases from J, with 12 bases in between. CDR1 SQVTM and CDR2 ANQGSEA come from the germline V gene. CDR3: CSVGSSSYEQFF. The CDR3 nucleotides read TGCAGCGTTGGCTCTAGTTCCTATGAGCAGTTCTTC.

This clone appeared a few times. The V and J genes are TRBV9 and TRBJ1-2, with D perhaps TRBD1 (6 bases). The CDR3 loop spans 14 amino acids. The V gene lost 4 bases and the J gene lost 3 bases, with 13 bases spanning the gap. Germline loops: CDR1 SGDLS, CDR2 YYNGEE. CDR3 nucleotide sequence: TGTGCCAGCAGCTCAACAGGGATCCACTATGGCTACACCTTC. Its translation is CASSSTGIHYGYTF.

The chain employs TRBV5-1 and TRBJ2-3; no firm D call. Deletions cut 0 bases from V and 0 bases from J, with 8 bases between. The CDR3 totals 15 residues. Germline-derived CDR1 and CDR2 are SGHRS and YFSETQ. CDR3 amino acids: CASSLDSTSTDTQYF. CDR3 DNA: TGCGCCAGCAGCTTGGATTCGACAAGCACAGATACGCAGTATTTT.

The chain recombines TRBV29-1 with TRBJ2-7; D is perhaps TRBD1 (5 bases). Trimming pared 7 bases from V and 5 bases from J, leaving 9 bases between. The CDR3 covers 10 residues. The germline CDR1 and CDR2 sequences are SQVTM and ANQGSEA. The CDR3 sequence: CSAQGHEQYF. The CDR3 bases are TGCAGCGCGCAGGGCCACGAGCAGTACTTC.

This clone was seen once. This sequence joins TRBV7-2 and TRBJ1-5; D uncertain. The germline gives CDR1 SGHTA, CDR2 FQGNSA. The CDR3 runs to 13 residues. V was shortened by 3 bases and J by 4 bases, with 7 bases between the two germline ends. The CDR3 bases are TGTGCCAGCAGCTTGGAGATGAATCAGCCCCAGCATTTT. Its protein product is CASSLEMNQPQHF.

The V call is TRBV28, the J call TRBJ2-1, with 8 bases identical to TRBD2. J lost 9 bases, V lost 4 bases, and 8 bases had no gene match. The length of the CDR3 is 14 residues. Looked up from germline, CDR1 is MDHEN and CDR2 is SYDVKM. For the CDR3, the DNA is TGTGCCAGCAGTTCTGGGGGGACTAGGGGTGAGCAGTTCTTC. This sequence encodes CASSSGGTRGEQFF.

The chain is built from TRBV4-3 and TRBJ2-1; 11 bases agree with TRBD2. Losses at the gene ends were 5 bases for V and 13 bases for J; bases not matched to a gene: 4. The length of the CDR3 is 12 residues. Germline CDR1 reads LGHNA; CDR2 reads YSLEER. In DNA form, the CDR3 reads TGCGCCAGCAGCGCCACTAGCGGGGGACAGTTCTTC. Protein product: CASSATSGGQFF.

The chain uses TRBV27 and TRBJ1-2; unclear D gene. This CDR3 has 14 amino acids. Germline CDR1 is MNHEY and CDR2 is SMNVEV (reference sequence). Trimming shortened V by 6 bases and J by 4 bases, and 15 bases separated the two germline ends. Written as DNA, the CDR3 is TGTGCCAGCAGCAGAGGTCCCGGTCCCTATGGCTACACCTTC. This gives the protein CASSRGPGPYGYTF.

The rearrangement joins TRBV14 to TRBJ2-7; TRBD1 matches 10 bases. The CDR3 has 14 residues. V lost 5 bases, J lost 7 bases, and 8 bases stayed unmatched. CDR1 SGHDN and CDR2 FVKESK come from the germline V gene. This chain's CDR3 is CASSFRDRGGEQYF. DNA of the CDR3: TGTGCCAGCAGCTTCCGGGACAGGGGCGGGGAGCAGTACTTC.

This clone was counted only a few times. This chain links TRBV30 with TRBJ2-3; D possibly corresponds to TRBD2 (5 bases). Trimming shortened V by 0 bases and J by 0 bases, and 7 bases separated the two germline ends. The CDR3 spans 14 residues. Germline V gene data show CDR1 as GTSNPN and CDR2 as SVGIG (reference sequence). The CDR3 spells CAWSVRGSTDTQYF. CDR3 in DNA: TGTGCCTGGAGTGTACGCGGGAGCACAGATACGCAGTATTTT.